The subject of this entry is one TCR beta chain. Antigen: not known. The sample belongs to a study of T cell responses to AZD1222 COVID-19 vaccine. Whole-study findings and limits: Just five or six AZD1222 recipients tested seropositive at baseline.

This table comes from immunoSEQ multiplex PCR, and its TCRdb copy is limited to in-frame clones, with some not included. The sample shows around 150,000 clones, about 90% of them seen only once. This clonotype was obtained from an adult in good health. The sample consisted of peripheral blood, taken on day 0 of AZD1222 vaccination.

CDR3 amino acids: CSVFRGGLADTQYF. As DNA, the CDR3 is TGCAGCGTTTTTCGCGGGGGCCTGGCAGATACGCAGTATTTT. The chain is built from TRBV29-1 and TRBJ2-3; the D gene is possibly TRBD2 (7 bases). The CDR3 sequence is 14 residues long. Trimming removed 5 bases at V and 4 bases at J, with 16 bases between. Germline loops: CDR1 SQVTM, CDR2 ANQGSEA.